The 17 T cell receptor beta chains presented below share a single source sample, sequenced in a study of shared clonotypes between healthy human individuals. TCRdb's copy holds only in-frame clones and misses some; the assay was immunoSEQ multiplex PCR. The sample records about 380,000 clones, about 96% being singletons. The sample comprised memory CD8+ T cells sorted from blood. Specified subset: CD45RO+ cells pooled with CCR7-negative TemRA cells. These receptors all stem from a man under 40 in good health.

As DNA, the CDR3 is TGTGCCAGCAGCGTCCAGGGTATTGGCACCGGGGAGCTGTTTTTT. The encoded protein is CASSVQGIGTGELFF. V is TRBV7-2 and J is TRBJ2-2; tentatively, D is TRBD1 (5 bases). Trimming removed 5 bases at V and 4 bases at J, with 14 bases between. In germline, CDR1 is SGHTA, CDR2 FQGNSA. This CDR3 has 15 amino acids.

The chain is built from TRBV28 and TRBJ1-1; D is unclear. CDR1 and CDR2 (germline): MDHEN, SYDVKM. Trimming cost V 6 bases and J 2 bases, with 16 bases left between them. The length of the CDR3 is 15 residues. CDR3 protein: CASSPVGDPNTEAFF. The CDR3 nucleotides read TGTGCCAGCAGCCCGGTCGGCGATCCAAACACTGAAGCTTTCTTT.

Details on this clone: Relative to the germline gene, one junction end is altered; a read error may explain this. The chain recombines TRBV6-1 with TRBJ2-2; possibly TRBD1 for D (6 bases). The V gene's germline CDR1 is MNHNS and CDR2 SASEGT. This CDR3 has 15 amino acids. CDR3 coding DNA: TGTGCCAGCAGTGGAGCAGGGGCTGGACACCGGGGAGCTGTTTTT. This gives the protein CASSGAGAGHRGAVF.

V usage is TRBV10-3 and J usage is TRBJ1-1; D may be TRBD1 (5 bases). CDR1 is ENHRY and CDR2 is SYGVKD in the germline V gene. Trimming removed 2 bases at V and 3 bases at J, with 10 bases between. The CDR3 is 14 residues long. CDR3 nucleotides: TGTGCCATCAGTGAGGGAGGGGCGGACACTGAAGCTTTCTTT. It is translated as CAISEGGADTEAFF.

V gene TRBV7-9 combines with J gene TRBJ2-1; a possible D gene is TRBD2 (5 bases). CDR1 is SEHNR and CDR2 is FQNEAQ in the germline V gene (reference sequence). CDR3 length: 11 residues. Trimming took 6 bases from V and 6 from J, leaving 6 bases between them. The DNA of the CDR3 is TGTGCCAGCAGAGCGGCCAATGAGCAGTTCTTC. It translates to CASRAANEQFF.

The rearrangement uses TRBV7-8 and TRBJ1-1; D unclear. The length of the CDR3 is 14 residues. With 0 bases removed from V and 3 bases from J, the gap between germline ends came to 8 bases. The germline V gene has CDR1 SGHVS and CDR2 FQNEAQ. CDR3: CASSLAPTDTEAFF. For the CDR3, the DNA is TGTGCCAGCAGCTTAGCGCCGACGGACACTGAAGCTTTCTTT.

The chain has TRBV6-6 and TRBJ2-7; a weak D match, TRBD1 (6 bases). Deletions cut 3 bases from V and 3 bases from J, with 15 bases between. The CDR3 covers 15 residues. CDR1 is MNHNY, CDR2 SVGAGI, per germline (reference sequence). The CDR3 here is CASSYLGDTNYEQYF. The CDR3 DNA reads TGTGCCAGCAGTTATTTAGGGGACACAAACTACGAGCAGTACTTC.

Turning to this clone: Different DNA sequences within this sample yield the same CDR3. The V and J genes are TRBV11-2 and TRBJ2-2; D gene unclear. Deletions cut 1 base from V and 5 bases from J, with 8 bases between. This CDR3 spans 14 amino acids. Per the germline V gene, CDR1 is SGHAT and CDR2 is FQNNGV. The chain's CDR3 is CASSLAGGTGELFF. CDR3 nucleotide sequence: TGTGCCAGCAGCTTAGCTGGTGGTACCGGGGAGCTGTTTTTT.

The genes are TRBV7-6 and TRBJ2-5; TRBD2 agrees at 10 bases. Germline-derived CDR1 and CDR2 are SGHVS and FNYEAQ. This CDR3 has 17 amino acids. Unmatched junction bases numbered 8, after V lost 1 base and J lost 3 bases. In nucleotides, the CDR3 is TGTGCCAGCAGCTTAGTGAGCGGGAGGGCCAGGGAAGAGACCCAGTACTTC. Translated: CASSLVSGRAREETQYF.

CDR3 residues: CASSLGYSGNTIYF. CDR3 DNA: TGCGCCAGCAGCTTGGGGTACTCTGGAAACACCATATATTTT. The chain carries TRBV5-1 and TRBJ1-3; no clear D gene. This CDR3 comprises 14 residues. Between the trimmed V and J ends, which lost 0 bases and 0 bases, there was a span of 4 bases. Per germline, CDR1 SGHRS and CDR2 YFSETQ.

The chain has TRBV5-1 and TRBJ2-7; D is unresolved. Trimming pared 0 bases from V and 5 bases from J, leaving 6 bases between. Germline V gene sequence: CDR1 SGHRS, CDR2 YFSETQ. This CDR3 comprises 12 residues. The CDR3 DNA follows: TGCGCCAGCAGCTTGGAGGGTGACGAGCAGTACTTC. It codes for CASSLEGDEQYF.

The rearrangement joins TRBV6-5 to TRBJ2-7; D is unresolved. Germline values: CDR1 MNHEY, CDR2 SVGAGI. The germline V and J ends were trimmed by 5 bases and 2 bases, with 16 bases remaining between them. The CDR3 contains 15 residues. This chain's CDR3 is CASSPGQTRTYEQYF. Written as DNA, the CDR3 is TGTGCCAGCAGTCCGGGCCAGACCCGTACCTACGAGCAGTACTTC.

The CDR3 protein is CASSIGNTGELFF. For the CDR3, the DNA is TGTGCCAGTAGTATTGGGAACACCGGGGAGCTGTTTTTT. The chain joins TRBV19 to TRBJ2-2; no reliable D call. Trimming took off 3 bases at V and 1 base at J, with 3 bases between the two ends. This CDR3 contains 13 residues. Germline V gene lookup returns CDR1 LNHDA and CDR2 SQIVND (reference sequence).

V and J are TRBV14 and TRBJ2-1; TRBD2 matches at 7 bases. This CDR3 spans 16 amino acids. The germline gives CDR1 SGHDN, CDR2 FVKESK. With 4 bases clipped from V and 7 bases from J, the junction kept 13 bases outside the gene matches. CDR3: CASSLHRDYLGNEQFF. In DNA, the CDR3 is TGTGCCAGCAGCCTACACCGGGACTACCTAGGGAATGAGCAGTTCTTC.

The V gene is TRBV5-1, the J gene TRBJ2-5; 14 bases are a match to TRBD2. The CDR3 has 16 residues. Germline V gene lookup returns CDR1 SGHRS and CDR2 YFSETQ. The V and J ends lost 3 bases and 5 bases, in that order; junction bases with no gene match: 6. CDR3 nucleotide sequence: TGCGCCAGCAGCTCCAGACTAGCGGGAGGGATGGAGACCCAGTACTTC. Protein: CASSSRLAGGMETQYF.

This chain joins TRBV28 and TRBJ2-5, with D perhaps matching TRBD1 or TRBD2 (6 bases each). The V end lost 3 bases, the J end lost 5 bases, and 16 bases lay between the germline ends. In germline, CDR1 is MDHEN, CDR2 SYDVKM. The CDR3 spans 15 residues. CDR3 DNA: TGTGCCAGCAGTTTGGAAGTGGGGGGCAGGGAGACCCAGTACTTC. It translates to CASSLEVGGRETQYF.

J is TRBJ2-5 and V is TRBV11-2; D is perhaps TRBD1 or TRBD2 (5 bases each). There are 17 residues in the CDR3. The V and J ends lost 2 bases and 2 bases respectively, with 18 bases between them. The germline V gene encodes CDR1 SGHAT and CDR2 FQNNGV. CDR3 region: CASSLPPGRFIQETQYF. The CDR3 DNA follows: TGTGCCAGCAGCTTACCCCCGGGACGGTTCATACAAGAGACCCAGTACTTC.